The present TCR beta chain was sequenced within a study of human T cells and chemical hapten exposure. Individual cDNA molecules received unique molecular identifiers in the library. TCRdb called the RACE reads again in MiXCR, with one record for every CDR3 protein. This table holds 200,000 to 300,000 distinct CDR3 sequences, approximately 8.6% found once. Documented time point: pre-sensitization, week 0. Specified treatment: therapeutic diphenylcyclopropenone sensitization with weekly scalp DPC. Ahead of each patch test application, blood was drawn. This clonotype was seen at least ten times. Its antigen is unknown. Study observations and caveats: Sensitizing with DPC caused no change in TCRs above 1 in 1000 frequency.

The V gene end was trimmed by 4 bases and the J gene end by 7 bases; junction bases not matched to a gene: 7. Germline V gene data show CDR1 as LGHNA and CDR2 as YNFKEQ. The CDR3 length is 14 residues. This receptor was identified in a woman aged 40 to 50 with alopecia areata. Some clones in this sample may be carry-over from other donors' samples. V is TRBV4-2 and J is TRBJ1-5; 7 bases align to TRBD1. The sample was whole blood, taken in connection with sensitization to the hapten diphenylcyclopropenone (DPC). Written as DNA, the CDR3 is TGTGCCAGCAGCCTAGGCGAAGGGGGCCAGCCCCAGCATTTT. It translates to CASSLGEGGQPQHF.